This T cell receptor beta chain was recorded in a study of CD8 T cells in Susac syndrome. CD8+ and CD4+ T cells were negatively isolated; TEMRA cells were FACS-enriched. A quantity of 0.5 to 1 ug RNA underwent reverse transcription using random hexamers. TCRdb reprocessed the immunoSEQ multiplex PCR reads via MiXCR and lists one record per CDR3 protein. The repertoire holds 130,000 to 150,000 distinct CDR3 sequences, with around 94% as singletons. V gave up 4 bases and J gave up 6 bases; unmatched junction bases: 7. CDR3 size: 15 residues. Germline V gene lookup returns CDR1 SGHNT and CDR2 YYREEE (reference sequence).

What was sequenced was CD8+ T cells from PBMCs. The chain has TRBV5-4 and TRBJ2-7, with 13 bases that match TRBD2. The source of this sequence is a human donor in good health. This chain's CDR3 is CASSQLAGGLREQYF. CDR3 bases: TGTGCCAGCAGCCAACTAGCGGGAGGGCTCCGCGAGCAGTACTTC.